This T cell receptor beta chain was captured by sequencing in a study of response to subunit inactivated influenza vaccine. Study-wide points: The study's authors posited that every seasonal influenza vaccination enlists few new T cells.

The ends were cut back, 1 base at V and 1 base at J, with 7 bases in the middle. The CDR3 is 15 amino acids. Per the germline V gene, CDR1 is MGHDK and CDR2 is SYGVNS. About this clonotype itself: Its antigen is still unknown.

TCRdb recomputed calls from the RT-PCR reads with MiXCR, one row per CDR3 protein. Of 500,000 to 750,000 distinct CDR3 sequences listed, 14% are singletons. The starting material was PBMCs from blood, obtained 12 days after vaccination. The origin of this receptor is a man in his fifties or sixties who received an inactivated influenza vaccine. This chain connects TRBV25-1 to TRBJ2-2; D is unclear. This CDR3 reads CASSEFGQNTGELFF. CDR3 sequence (DNA): TGTGCCAGCAGTGAATTTGGCCAGAACACCGGGGAGCTGTTTTTT.